This T cell receptor (beta chain) appears in the sequencing data of a study of cytomegalovirus exposure and HLA in healthy donors. With respect to this clone: Its antigen is unknown.

The PCR made use of 60 Vbeta and 13 Jbeta primers. Profiling relied on immunoSEQ multiplex PCR, and the TCRdb table lists in-frame clones only, not all of them. Of some 100,000 clones in the sample, about three quarters were seen once. Study-wide results and limits: The study put about 180 TCR beta chains on its list as cytomegalovirus-associated. Per a later analysis, HLA-associated TCR beta chains showed more clonal expansion than other, equally common TCR beta chains. An assumption of roughly uniform sequencing depth across donors underlay the presence/absence analyses.

CDR1 is LGHNA and CDR2 is YNFKEQ in the germline V gene. The CDR3 length is 17 residues. V was clipped by 0 bases and J by 5 bases; unmatched bases: 13. Sequencing used PBMCs. The TCR originated in a female donor in good health and CMV-seronegative. The chain links TRBV4-2 to TRBJ2-7, with 7 positions matching TRBD2. The CDR3 DNA reads as TGTGCCAGCAGCCAAGATCTCCCCCCCCAGCGGGGCAACGAGCAGTACTTC. Translated: CASSQDLPPQRGNEQYF.